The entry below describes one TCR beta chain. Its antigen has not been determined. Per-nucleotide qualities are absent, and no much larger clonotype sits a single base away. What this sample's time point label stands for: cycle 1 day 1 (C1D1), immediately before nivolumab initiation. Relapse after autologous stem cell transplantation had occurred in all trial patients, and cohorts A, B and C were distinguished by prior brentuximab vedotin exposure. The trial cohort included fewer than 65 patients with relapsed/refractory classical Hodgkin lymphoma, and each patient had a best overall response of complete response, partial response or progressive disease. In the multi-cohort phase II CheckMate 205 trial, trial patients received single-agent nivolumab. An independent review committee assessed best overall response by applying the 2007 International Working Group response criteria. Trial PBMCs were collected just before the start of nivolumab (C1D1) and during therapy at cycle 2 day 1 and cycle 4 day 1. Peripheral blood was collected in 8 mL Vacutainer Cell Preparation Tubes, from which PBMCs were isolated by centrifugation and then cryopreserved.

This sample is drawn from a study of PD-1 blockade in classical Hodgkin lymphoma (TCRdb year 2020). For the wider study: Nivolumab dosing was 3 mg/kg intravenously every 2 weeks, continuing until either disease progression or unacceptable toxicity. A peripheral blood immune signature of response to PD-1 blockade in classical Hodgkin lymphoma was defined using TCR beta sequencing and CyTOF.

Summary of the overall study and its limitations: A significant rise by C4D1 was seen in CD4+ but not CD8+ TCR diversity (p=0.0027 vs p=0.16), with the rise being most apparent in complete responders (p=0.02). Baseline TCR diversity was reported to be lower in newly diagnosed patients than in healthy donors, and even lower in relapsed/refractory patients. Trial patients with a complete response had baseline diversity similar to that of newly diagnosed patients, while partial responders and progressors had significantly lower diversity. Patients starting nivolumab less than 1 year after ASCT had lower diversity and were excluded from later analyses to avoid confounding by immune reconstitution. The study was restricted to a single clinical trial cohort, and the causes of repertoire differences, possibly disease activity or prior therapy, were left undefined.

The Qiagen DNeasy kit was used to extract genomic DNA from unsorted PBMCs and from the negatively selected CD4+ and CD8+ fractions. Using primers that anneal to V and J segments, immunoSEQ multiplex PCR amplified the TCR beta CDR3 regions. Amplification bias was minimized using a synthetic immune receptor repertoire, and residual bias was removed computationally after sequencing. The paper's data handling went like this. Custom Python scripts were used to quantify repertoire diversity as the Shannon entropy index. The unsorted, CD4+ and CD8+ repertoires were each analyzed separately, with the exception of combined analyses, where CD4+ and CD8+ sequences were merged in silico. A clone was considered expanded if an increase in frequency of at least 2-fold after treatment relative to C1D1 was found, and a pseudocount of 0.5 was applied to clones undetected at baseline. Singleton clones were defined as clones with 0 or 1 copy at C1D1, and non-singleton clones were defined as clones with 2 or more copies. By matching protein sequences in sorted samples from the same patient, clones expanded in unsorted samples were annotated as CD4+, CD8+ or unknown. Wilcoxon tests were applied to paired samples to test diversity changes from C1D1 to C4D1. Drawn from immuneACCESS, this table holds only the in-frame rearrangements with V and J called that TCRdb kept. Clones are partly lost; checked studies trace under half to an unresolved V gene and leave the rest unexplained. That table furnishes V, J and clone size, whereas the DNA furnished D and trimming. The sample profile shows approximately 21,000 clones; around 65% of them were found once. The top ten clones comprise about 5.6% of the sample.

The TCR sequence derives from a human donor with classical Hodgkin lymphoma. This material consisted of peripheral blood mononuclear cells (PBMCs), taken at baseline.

The CDR3 sequence is CASSMAGAAGDFYEQYF. The nucleotide sequence is TGTGCCAGTAGTATGGCTGGGGCCGCGGGGGATTTTTACGAGCAGTACTTC. The sequence is built from TRBV19 and TRBJ2-7; TRBD2 fits 7 bases in the junction. Including cysteine and phenylalanine, the CDR3 has 17 amino acids. Here the CDR3 DNA is all that survives: 51 bases in frame from base 1. V is pruned by 3 bases and J by 4 bases, leaving 15 bases of the junction without a gene match. Taken from the germline V gene (reference sequence), the CDR1 and CDR2 loops are LNHDA and SQIVND.